These T cell receptor beta chains were read from a single sample in a study of shared clonotypes between healthy human individuals. Profiling relied on immunoSEQ multiplex PCR, and the TCRdb table lists in-frame clones only, not all of them. The sample has some 2,000,000 clones; 90% to 95% are singletons. Sequenced sample: naive CD4+ T cells sorted from blood. The receptors originated from a young man in good health. CDR3s include the opening cysteine and the closing phenylalanine or tryptophan. Each record gives: J gene, D gene, clone size, V gene, CDR3 protein, CDR3 DNA. A D gene is named only where the DNA matches it firmly. Expanded clones are given a class, and other clones once, few, many or no size at all.

TRBJ2-4 | - | - | TRBV19 | CASSPRRELAKNIQYF | TGTGCCAGTAGCCCTCGCCGAGAACTAGCCAAAAACATTCAGTACTTC
TRBJ2-7 | - | once | TRBV7-2 | CASSLGAGLTYEQYF | TGTGCCAGCAGCTTGGGGGCCGGGCTTACCTACGAGCAGTACTTC
TRBJ2-7 | - | once | TRBV7-9 | CASSDYNTNEQYF | TGTGCCAGCAGCGATTATAATACTAACGAGCAGTACTTC
TRBJ1-1 | - | - | TRBV6-1 | CASSNLAPWEAFF | TGTGCCAGCAGCAATCTAGCCCCATGGGAAGCTTTCTTT
TRBJ1-6 | - | - | TRBV5-5 | CASSLEQGSSYNSPLHF | TGTGCCAGCAGCTTAGAACAGGGTAGCTCCTATAATTCACCCCTCCACTTT
TRBJ1-5 | - | - | TRBV28 | CASSLVRQPQHF | TGTGCCAGCAGTTTAGTGCGGCAGCCCCAGCATTTT
TRBJ2-1 | - | - | TRBV5-1 | CASSLAEGRDYNEQFF | TGCGCCAGCAGCTTGGCCGAGGGTAGGGACTACAATGAGCAGTTCTTC
TRBJ2-1 | - | - | TRBV5-6 | CASGIRQTSYNEQFF | TGTGCCAGCGGCATCCGACAGACTTCCTACAATGAGCAGTTCTTC
TRBJ2-6 | - | - | TRBV7-3 | CASSLTTDSGANVLTF | TGTGCCAGCAGCTTAACGACAGACTCTGGGGCCAACGTCCTGACTTTC
TRBJ2-2 | - | - | TRBV30 | CAWSVVGTGELFF | TGTGCCTGGAGTGTGGTTGGGACCGGGGAGCTGTTTTTT
TRBJ2-2 | - | - | TRBV30 | CAWFSLVDNTGELFF | TGTGCCTGGTTCTCGCTAGTCGACAACACCGGGGAGCTGTTTTTT
TRBJ2-5 | - | - | TRBV10-3 | CAISAGGRETQYF | TGTGCCATCAGTGCCGGGGGGCGGGAGACCCAGTACTTC
TRBJ1-1 | - | - | TRBV19 | CASRAGVNTEAFF | TGTGCCAGTAGGGCAGGTGTAAACACTGAAGCTTTCTTT
TRBJ1-5 | - | few | TRBV6-1 | CASSDARGNSNQPQHF | TGTGCCAGCAGTGACGCCAGGGGAAATAGCAATCAGCCCCAGCATTTT
TRBJ1-5 | - | - | TRBV6-1 | CASVIGEIRNQPQHF | TGTGCCAGCGTTATAGGGGAAATAAGAAATCAGCCCCAGCATTTT
TRBJ2-1 | - | once | TRBV7-3 | CASSLAGQTYNEQFF | TGTGCCAGCAGCTTAGCGGGGCAAACCTACAATGAGCAGTTCTTC
TRBJ2-7 | - | - | TRBV5-6 | CATALRENEQYF | TGTGCCACCGCACTTCGGGAAAACGAGCAGTACTTC
TRBJ2-3 | TRBD1 | - | TRBV19 | CASQDRALSTDTQYF | TGTGCCAGCCAGGACAGGGCCCTTAGCACAGATACGCAGTATTTT
TRBJ1-6 | - | few | TRBV19 | CASSIVSINSPLHF | TGTGCCAGTAGTATAGTCAGCATCAATTCACCCCTCCACTTT
TRBJ2-2 | - | - | TRBV5-1 | CASSFYAGTTNTGELFF | TGCGCCAGCAGCTTTTACGCCGGGACGACGAACACCGGGGAGCTGTTTTTT
TRBJ1-6 | - | - | TRBV2 | CASRGTGLLRNSPLHF | TGTGCCAGCAGAGGAACAGGGTTACTTCGCAATTCACCCCTCCACTTT
TRBJ2-7 | TRBD2 | - | TRBV6-1 | CASSETGTSRGTYEQYF | TGTGCCAGCAGCGAAACCGGGACTAGCAGAGGGACCTACGAGCAGTACTTC
TRBJ2-7 | TRBD1 | - | TRBV5-1 | CASSSQGGQGAYEQYF | TGCGCCAGCAGCTCCCAAGGGGGACAGGGGGCTTACGAGCAGTACTTC
TRBJ1-5 | TRBD1 | - | TRBV25-1 | CASSELEPGTGGRQPQHF | TGTGCCAGCAGTGAATTAGAGCCCGGGACAGGGGGCCGGCAGCCCCAGCATTTT
TRBJ2-7 | - | - | TRBV10-2 | CASSPRDEQYF | TGCGCCAGCAGTCCAAGGGACGAGCAGTACTTC
TRBJ2-5 | - | - | TRBV11-2 | CATRFIQETQYF | TGTGCCACCAGATTTATCCAAGAGACCCAGTACTTC
TRBJ2-7 | TRBD2 | once | TRBV7-2 | CASSPRIVAGVRDSYEQYF | TGTGCCAGCAGCCCCCGTATTGTAGCGGGAGTAAGGGACTCCTACGAGCAGTACTTC
TRBJ1-1 | - | few | TRBV6-6 | CASSHPNTEAFF | TGTGCCAGCAGCCATCCAAACACTGAAGCTTTCTTT
TRBJ2-7 | TRBD1 | - | TRBV28 | CASRGTGRDEQYF | TGTGCCAGCAGAGGGACAGGGAGAGACGAGCAGTACTTC
TRBJ2-3 | TRBD2 | - | TRBV6-6 | CASSPGAGRASDTQYF | TGTGCCAGCAGTCCCGGCGCCGGGAGGGCCTCAGATACGCAGTATTTT
TRBJ1-2 | - | - | TRBV19 | CASMSRDKFIDGYTF | TGTGCCAGTATGAGCCGGGACAAGTTTATCGATGGCTACACCTTC
TRBJ1-1 | - | - | TRBV6-5 | CASTHRSGNTEAFF | TGTGCCAGCACCCACAGGTCAGGGAACACTGAAGCTTTCTTT
TRBJ2-1 | - | - | TRBV18 | CASSLGPVDTFF | TGTGCCAGCTCACTAGGCCCTGTAGATACGTTCTTC
TRBJ2-2 | - | once | TRBV5-1 | CASSLSLANTGELFF | TGCGCCAGCAGCTTGTCCTTAGCGAACACCGGGGAGCTGTTTTTT
TRBJ1-3 | - | - | TRBV5-6 | CASSLVQGVSGNTIYF | TGTGCCAGCAGCTTGGTACAGGGTGTCTCTGGAAACACCATATATTTT
TRBJ2-2 | TRBD2 | - | TRBV7-2 | CASSLHAGATGELFF | TGTGCCAGCAGCTTACATGCGGGAGCCACCGGGGAGCTGTTTTTT